The rows below give T cell receptor beta chains drawn from one sample of a study of blood T cell repertoires in COVID-19. Clones were read by immunoSEQ multiplex PCR, and TCRdb kept only the in-frame ones, dropping some. The table shows about 65,000 clones, with 75% to 85% occurring only once. Source material: peripheral blood. These receptor sequences come from a man older than 75 with acute or convalescent COVID-19. The CDR3 runs from the conserved cysteine through the conserved F or W. Each record gives: V gene, clone size, D gene, J gene, CDR3 DNA, CDR3 protein. The D gene is left open where the match is weak. Clone size, where shown, is once, few, many, or a class for clones that have expanded.

V: TRBV3-1/TRBV3-2; size: NA; D: TRBD2; J: TRBJ2-1; DNA: TGTGCCAGCAGCCAAGAATTAGCGGGGGCGGTTGAGCAGTTCTTC; CDR3: CASSQELAGAVEQFF
V: TRBV10-2; size: NA; D: TRBD1; J: TRBJ1-2; DNA: TGCGCCAGCAGGGAGTTCGGACAGGAGCCGGGAGGCTACACCTTC; CDR3: CASREFGQEPGGYTF
V: TRBV11-2; size: NA; D: TRBD2; J: TRBJ2-2; DNA: TGTGCCAGCAGCTTCCGGGGCGCGGGGGGGCCGAACACCGGGGAGCTGTTTTTT; CDR3: CASSFRGAGGPNTGELFF
V: TRBV7-6; size: NA; D: TRBD2; J: TRBJ2-3; DNA: TGTGCCAGCAGCTCCCTGATTGGCGGGGGGAACACAGATACGCAGTATTTT; CDR3: CASSSLIGGGNTDTQYF
V: TRBV2; size: NA; D: NA; J: TRBJ2-7; DNA: TGTGCCAGCAACTTCGATATCGCGGACGAGCAGTACTTC; CDR3: CASNFDIADEQYF
V: TRBV19; size: once; D: TRBD2; J: TRBJ2-5; DNA: TGTGCCAGTAGAGTAACTAGCGGACAAGAGACCCAGTACTTC; CDR3: CASRVTSGQETQYF
V: TRBV3-1/TRBV3-2; size: NA; D: TRBD1; J: TRBJ2-7; DNA: TGTGCCAGTACGGGACAGGGGAACGAGCAGTACTTC; CDR3: CASTGQGNEQYF
V: TRBV15; size: NA; D: TRBD1; J: TRBJ2-7; DNA: TGTGCCACCAGCAGAGGCCGGTCTAGGGGGCTCTACGAGCAGTACTTC; CDR3: CATSRGRSRGLYEQYF
V: TRBV9; size: NA; D: NA; J: TRBJ1-2; DNA: TGTGCCAGCAGCGCCCCAGGGATTCCTGGCTACACCTTC; CDR3: CASSAPGIPGYTF
V: TRBV12-3/TRBV12-4; size: NA; D: TRBD2; J: TRBJ2-5; DNA: TGTGCCAGCCGCCAAGCTAGCGGCCAGACCCAGTACTTC; CDR3: CASRQASGQTQYF
V: TRBV18; size: NA; D: NA; J: TRBJ2-5; DNA: TGTGCCAGCTCACCACTCGGAGAGACCCAGTACTTC; CDR3: CASSPLGETQYF
V: TRBV7-6; size: NA; D: TRBD2; J: TRBJ2-3; DNA: TGTGCCAGCAGCTTTGGCGGGGGGTTCCCCACAGATACGCAGTATTTT; CDR3: CASSFGGGFPTDTQYF
V: TRBV18; size: NA; D: TRBD1; J: TRBJ2-3; DNA: TGTGCCAGCTCATCCGGGACAGGGTGGAATACGCAGTATTTT; CDR3: CASSSGTGWNTQYF
V: TRBV7-8; size: NA; D: TRBD1; J: TRBJ1-2; DNA: TGTGCCAGCAGCCCGACAGGGGGCCACTATGGCTACACCTTC; CDR3: CASSPTGGHYGYTF
V: TRBV11-2; size: NA; D: NA; J: TRBJ1-2; DNA: TGTGCCAGCAGCCTGGGGCAGGGTGATGGCTACACCTTC; CDR3: CASSLGQGDGYTF
V: TRBV15; size: NA; D: NA; J: TRBJ1-6; DNA: TGTGCCACCAGCAGAGATACCCAGGTCCGTAATTCACCCCTCCACTTT; CDR3: CATSRDTQVRNSPLHF
V: TRBV18; size: NA; D: TRBD1; J: TRBJ2-1; DNA: TGTGCCAGCTCACCGGGACAGACCCTCAATGAGCAGTTCTTC; CDR3: CASSPGQTLNEQFF
V: TRBV5-1; size: NA; D: NA; J: TRBJ1-1; DNA: TGCGCCAGCAGCCCCACCCTGGACAGCGCTGAAGCTTTCTTT; CDR3: CASSPTLDSAEAFF
V: TRBV9; size: NA; D: TRBD2; J: TRBJ2-1; DNA: TGTGCCAGCAGCGGTCACGCGGGGGGCCTTAATGAGCAGTTCTTC; CDR3: CASSGHAGGLNEQFF
V: TRBV25-1; size: NA; D: NA; J: TRBJ2-7; DNA: TGTGCCAGCAGAGCCCTGGACACCTACGAGCAGTACTTC; CDR3: CASRALDTYEQYF
V: TRBV2; size: NA; D: TRBD2; J: TRBJ2-2; DNA: TGTGCCAGCACCCGCACTCTCTGGACTAGCGGGGTCGGCGGGGAGCTGTTTTTT; CDR3: CASTRTLWTSGVGGELFF
V: TRBV10-3; size: NA; D: NA; J: TRBJ1-1; DNA: TGTGCCATCAGTGATTCCGGGACACCGAACACTGAAGCTTTCTTT; CDR3: CAISDSGTPNTEAFF
V: TRBV7-2; size: few; D: TRBD1; J: TRBJ1-2; DNA: TGTGCCAGCAGCCCAAGGACAGGGTTCCACACCTTC; CDR3: CASSPRTGFHTF
V: TRBV10-2; size: few; D: NA; J: TRBJ1-2; DNA: TGCGCCAGCAGTGAGGGGGGCGGTGGCTACACCTTC; CDR3: CASSEGGGGYTF
V: TRBV12-3/TRBV12-4; size: NA; D: NA; J: TRBJ1-5; DNA: TGTGCCAGCAGTTTTTCAGGAAATCAGCCCCAGCATTTT; CDR3: CASSFSGNQPQHF
V: TRBV18; size: NA; D: TRBD1; J: TRBJ2-3; DNA: TGTGCCAGCTCACCTATGACAGGGCCCGATACGCAGTATTTT; CDR3: CASSPMTGPDTQYF
V: TRBV3-1/TRBV3-2; size: few; D: TRBD1; J: TRBJ1-6; DNA: TGTGCCAGCAGCCAACAATCCGCGACAGGGCGCTCACCCCTCCACTTT; CDR3: CASSQQSATGRSPLHF
V: TRBV6-1; size: NA; D: TRBD2; J: TRBJ2-1; DNA: TGTGCCAGCAGTGAAGGACTAGCGGGGGCCCTCGGCCAGTTCTTC; CDR3: CASSEGLAGALGQFF
V: TRBV9; size: NA; D: TRBD2; J: TRBJ2-3; DNA: TGTGCCAGCAGCGCCGTAGCGGGGGGGGGCACAGATACGCAGTATTTT; CDR3: CASSAVAGGGTDTQYF
V: TRBV19; size: NA; D: TRBD1; J: TRBJ2-2; DNA: TGTGCCAGTAGTATCACAGGGGGTCTCGGGGAGCTGTTTTTT; CDR3: CASSITGGLGELFF
V: TRBV15; size: NA; D: NA; J: TRBJ1-1; DNA: TGTGCCACCATACCACCAGGGCAGCCGAACACTGAAGCTTTCTTT; CDR3: CATIPPGQPNTEAFF
V: TRBV5-5; size: NA; D: TRBD1; J: TRBJ2-7; DNA: TGTGCCAGCAGCCCTGGGGGACAGGAGTACGAGCAGTACTTC; CDR3: CASSPGGQEYEQYF
V: TRBV6-5; size: NA; D: NA; J: TRBJ1-1; DNA: TGTGCCAGCAGTTCGACAGGTTACACTGAAGCTTTCTTT; CDR3: CASSSTGYTEAFF
V: TRBV5-6; size: NA; D: NA; J: TRBJ1-1; DNA: TGTGCCAGCAGCTTTTCACTTGGCACTGAAGCTTTCTTT; CDR3: CASSFSLGTEAFF
V: TRBV12-3/TRBV12-4; size: NA; D: TRBD1; J: TRBJ1-2; DNA: TGTGCCAGCAGGAGACAGGGGGCCGCTGGCTACACCTTC; CDR3: CASRRQGAAGYTF
V: TRBV18; size: NA; D: TRBD2; J: TRBJ2-7; DNA: TGTGCCAGCTCACCCGACTTAGGACTAGCGGGGGACCCACCGGAGTACTTC; CDR3: CASSPDLGLAGDPPEYF
V: TRBV18; size: NA; D: NA; J: TRBJ2-2; DNA: TGTGCCAGCTCACTTAGGACAGCCCCTAACACCGGGGAGCTGTTTTTT; CDR3: CASSLRTAPNTGELFF
V: TRBV2; size: NA; D: TRBD1; J: TRBJ2-4; DNA: TGTGCCAGCAGCAAAAATGGACAGGGGGCGAAAAACATTCAGTACTTC; CDR3: CASSKNGQGAKNIQYF
V: TRBV14; size: once; D: TRBD1; J: TRBJ2-1; DNA: TGTGCCAGCAGTTCTACCGACAGGGGGCTACCAGGTGAGCAGTTCTTC; CDR3: CASSSTDRGLPGEQFF
V: TRBV5-4; size: NA; D: NA; J: TRBJ1-6; DNA: TGTGCCAGCAGCACAACAATCGGGACAAGATATAATTCACCCCTCCACTTT; CDR3: CASSTTIGTRYNSPLHF
V: TRBV28; size: NA; D: TRBD1; J: TRBJ1-2; DNA: TGTGCCAGCAGTCCTTCCCTGACAGGGGGCTTTGGCTACACCTTC; CDR3: CASSPSLTGGFGYTF
V: TRBV5-6; size: NA; D: TRBD1; J: TRBJ2-7; DNA: TGTGCCAGCAGGGGCAGGGGGAGATCCTACGAGCAGTACTTC; CDR3: CASRGRGRSYEQYF
V: TRBV20-1; size: NA; D: TRBD1; J: TRBJ1-4; DNA: TGCAGTGCAGCAGGGGGCTCTTTACTGTTTTTT; CDR3: CSAAGGSLLFF
V: TRBV18; size: NA; D: NA; J: TRBJ2-2; DNA: TGTGCCAGCTCACCACGGGGGCGCGACACCGGGGAGCTGTTTTTT; CDR3: CASSPRGRDTGELFF
V: TRBV6-5; size: NA; D: NA; J: TRBJ1-4; DNA: TGTGCCAGCAGCCAAAGGGGTGAAAAACTGTTTTTT; CDR3: CASSQRGEKLFF
V: TRBV19; size: NA; D: NA; J: TRBJ1-2; DNA: TGTGCCAGTAGTACCCGCGGAGGTAACTATGGCTACACCTTC; CDR3: CASSTRGGNYGYTF
V: TRBV11-2; size: NA; D: NA; J: TRBJ2-7; DNA: TGTGCCAGCAGCTATACTAGCCAAGTATCCGGGGGATACGAGCAGTACTTC; CDR3: CASSYTSQVSGGYEQYF
V: TRBV6-5; size: few; D: NA; J: TRBJ1-5; DNA: TGTGCCAGCAGTTCCGACCCGGGGAATCAGCCCCAGCATTTT; CDR3: CASSSDPGNQPQHF